The 20 T cell receptor beta chains below were found in one sample sequenced in a study of blood T cell repertoires in COVID-19. Libraries were prepared by immunoSEQ multiplex PCR; TCRdb keeps only in-frame clonotypes and omits some of them. The sample records fewer than 45,000 clones, around 80% being singletons. The specimen was peripheral blood. These receptors were collected from a man aged 40-50 years with active or convalescent COVID-19.

This chain connects TRBV24-1 to TRBJ2-1; 7 bases agree with TRBD2. Germline V lookup: CDR1 KGHDR, CDR2 SFDVKD. The CDR3 sequence is 14 residues long. Trimming cost V 4 bases and J 6 bases; bases outside gene matches: 5. The CDR3 loop is CATSDSGIGNEQFF. The CDR3 DNA reads TGTGCCACCAGTGACAGCGGGATCGGCAATGAGCAGTTCTTC.

The chain couples TRBV7-2 to TRBJ1-2; D call uncertain. V gave up 1 base and J gave up 6 bases, with 9 bases separating them. CDR3 length equals 13 residues. Per germline, CDR1 SGHTA and CDR2 FQGNSA. This CDR3 reads CASSLGGLDGYTF. CDR3 nucleotides: TGTGCCAGCAGCTTAGGAGGGTTGGATGGCTACACCTTC.

In this sample, this clone turned up many times. The gene calls are TRBV25-1 and TRBJ2-7, with D unclear. Trimming took off 5 bases at V and 5 bases at J, with 7 bases between the two ends. The CDR3 is 11 residues long. CDR1 is MGHDK and CDR2 is SYGVNS in the germline V gene. The DNA for the CDR3 is TGTGCCAGCAGTATAGGAGACGAGCAGTACTTC. Its translation is CASSIGDEQYF.

The rearrangement uses TRBV18 and TRBJ2-5, with D possibly TRBD2 on 6 matching bases. Germline values: CDR1 KGHSH, CDR2 LQKENI. The CDR3 totals 14 residues. V gave up 6 bases and J gave up 4 bases, with 15 bases separating them. The CDR3 loop reads CASSLTQGGETQYF. Here the CDR3 DNA reads TGTGCCAGCTCCCTGACCCAGGGAGGAGAGACCCAGTACTTC.

The chain links TRBV11-3 to TRBJ2-4; 7 nucleotides match TRBD2. Looked up from germline, CDR1 is SGHNT and CDR2 is YENEEA. This CDR3 is 16 amino acids long. With V trimmed by 5 bases and J by 1 base, 8 bases remained unmatched. The chain's CDR3 is CASSPRGGLAKNIQYF. CDR3 nucleotides: TGTGCCAGCAGCCCCCGGGGAGGGTTGGCCAAAAACATTCAGTACTTC.

The chain has TRBV3-1 (or the pseudogene TRBV3-2) and TRBJ1-5; TRBD1 matches 8 bases. Germline CDR1 is LGHDT and CDR2 is YNNKEL (reference sequence). V lost 1 base to trimming and J lost 0 bases; unmatched junction nucleotides: 5. This CDR3 is 17 amino acids long. For the CDR3, the DNA is TGTGCCAGCAGCCAAGGGACAGGGACGTATAGCAATCAGCCCCAGCATTTT. It is translated as CASSQGTGTYSNQPQHF.

The chain couples TRBV18 to TRBJ2-5; 13 nucleotides agree with TRBD2. The V gene end was trimmed by 2 bases and the J gene end by 3 bases; junction bases not matched to a gene: 3. Germline CDR1 is KGHSH and CDR2 is LQKENI. The CDR3 totals 16 residues. Written as DNA, the CDR3 is TGTGCCAGCTCACCATCACTAGCGGGAGGGAAAGAGACCCAGTACTTC. Its protein product is CASSPSLAGGKETQYF. Complete variable domain (other parts from reference TRBV18 and TRBJ2-5): NAGVMQNPRHLVRRRGQEARLRCSPMKGHSHVYWYRQLPEEGLKFMVYLQKENIIDESGMPKERFSAEFPKEGPSILRIQQVVRGDSAAYFCASSPSLAGGKETQYFGPGTRLLVL.

In this sample, this clone turned up once. This sequence joins TRBV28 and TRBJ1-1, with D possibly being TRBD1 (6 bases). The germline V gene encodes CDR1 MDHEN and CDR2 SYDVKM. The CDR3 totals 13 residues. V was clipped by 4 bases and J by 3 bases, with 9 bases between them. The CDR3 region is CASSSGVYTEAFF. CDR3 nucleotide sequence: TGTGCCAGCAGTTCAGGGGTGTACACTGAAGCTTTCTTT.

The chain carries TRBV11-3 and TRBJ1-6; a weak D match, TRBD1 (6 bases). Trimming shortened V by 5 bases and J by 0 bases, and 8 bases separated the two germline ends. Germline CDR1 reads SGHNT; CDR2 reads YENEEA. The CDR3 sequence is 15 residues long. Written as DNA, the CDR3 is TGTGCCAGCAGCCCAGGGGACTCCTATAATTCACCCCTCCACTTT. Amino acid sequence: CASSPGDSYNSPLHF.

CDR3 residues: CASSLTGITNYGYTF. For the CDR3, the DNA is TGTGCCAGCAGTCTTACAGGGATCACTAACTATGGCTACACCTTC. The rearrangement links TRBV28 to TRBJ1-2; possible D gene TRBD1, 6 bases. V was shortened by 5 bases and J by 0 bases, with 13 bases between the two germline ends. The CDR3 contains 15 residues. Germline V lookup: CDR1 MDHEN, CDR2 SYDVKM.

This chain joins TRBV3-1 (or the pseudogene TRBV3-2) and TRBJ1-1; 7 bases are shared with TRBD1. There are 11 residues in the CDR3. CDR1 is LGHDT and CDR2 is YNNKEL in the germline V gene (reference sequence). Trimming removed 5 bases from V and 8 bases from J; junction bases left unmatched: 2. The CDR3 loop reads CASSLGQEAFF. As DNA, the CDR3 is TGTGCCAGCAGCTTGGGACAGGAAGCTTTCTTT.

The chain couples TRBV28 to TRBJ1-2; D gene unclear. Trimming stripped 4 bases from V and 0 bases from J, with 12 bases between. Germline V CDR1 and CDR2: MDHEN, SYDVKM. This CDR3 spans 15 amino acids. CDR3 sequence (DNA): TGTGCCAGCAGTTCCGGGGATAAGACTAACTATGGCTACACCTTC. As protein: CASSSGDKTNYGYTF.

The V and J genes are TRBV4-1 and TRBJ1-1; 8 bases are shared with TRBD1. Germline V CDR1 and CDR2: MGHRA, YSYEKL. This CDR3 comprises 17 residues. The J segment lost 1 base and the V segment lost 4 bases, leaving 11 bases of the junction unmatched. The CDR3 loop reads CASSRTGGVGWNTEAFF. CDR3 DNA sequence: TGCGCCAGCAGCCGAACAGGGGGAGTAGGGTGGAACACTGAAGCTTTCTTT.

The CDR3, as DNA: TGTGCCAGCAGGGCTAGCTCTGGAAACACCATATATTTT. This sequence encodes CASRASSGNTIYF. J is TRBJ1-3 and V is TRBV27, with D unresolved. CDR1 MNHEY and CDR2 SMNVEV come from the germline V gene (reference sequence). There are 13 residues in the CDR3. The ends were cut back, 6 bases at V and 0 bases at J, with 6 bases in the middle.

The chain has TRBV27 and TRBJ1-5; 10 positions agree with TRBD1. Trimming cost V 0 bases and J 3 bases; bases outside gene matches: 8. The CDR3 length is 18 residues. Germline-derived CDR1 and CDR2 are MNHEY and SMNVEV (reference sequence). CDR3 sequence: CASSLSVAGQGNNQPQHF. The DNA for the CDR3 is TGTGCCAGCAGTTTATCCGTCGCGGGACAGGGGAACAATCAGCCCCAGCATTTT.

CDR3: CASSPPGQNYNEQFF. The CDR3 DNA sequence: TGTGCCAGCAGCCCCCCGGGACAGAATTACAATGAGCAGTTCTTC. The chain joins TRBV7-6 to TRBJ2-1; 7 positions agree with TRBD1. The CDR3 has 15 residues. After removal of 5 bases from V and 4 bases from J, the junction contained 8 bases not matched to a gene. Germline V gene sequence: CDR1 SGHVS, CDR2 FNYEAQ.

This chain uses TRBV5-5 with TRBJ1-6, with no clear D. Looked up from germline, CDR1 is SGHKS and CDR2 is YYEKEE (reference sequence). This CDR3 is 14 amino acids long. V lost 1 base and J 8 bases, leaving 10 bases between the germline ends. CDR3 sequence: CASSLLHGDSPLHF. The CDR3 DNA is TGTGCCAGCAGCTTGCTTCACGGGGATTCACCCCTCCACTTT.

This chain joins TRBV5-1 and TRBJ1-5; D possibly corresponds to TRBD1 (6 bases). V was trimmed by 0 bases and J by 4 bases, leaving 14 bases between them. The CDR3 has 16 residues. CDR1 and CDR2 (germline): SGHRS, YFSETQ. CDR3 sequence: CASSLDAGGGNQPQHF. The CDR3 nucleotides read TGCGCCAGCAGCTTGGACGCTGGGGGCGGAAATCAGCCCCAGCATTTT.

V and J are TRBV7-2 and TRBJ1-5; D is uncertain. The germline V gene has CDR1 SGHTA and CDR2 FQGNSA. V was cut by 2 bases and J by 6 bases, with 8 bases left in between. CDR3 length: 13 residues. This CDR3 reads CASSLTGGQPQHF. CDR3 DNA: TGTGCCAGCAGCTTAACCGGTGGTCAGCCCCAGCATTTT.

V is TRBV4-1 and J is TRBJ2-3; D uncertain. The germline gives CDR1 MGHRA, CDR2 YSYEKL. Trimming cost V 0 bases and J 2 bases, with 6 bases left between them. This CDR3 spans 14 amino acids. CDR3 coding DNA: TGCGCCAGCAGCCAAGAAGTGGCCACAGATACGCAGTATTTT. Its translation is CASSQEVATDTQYF.